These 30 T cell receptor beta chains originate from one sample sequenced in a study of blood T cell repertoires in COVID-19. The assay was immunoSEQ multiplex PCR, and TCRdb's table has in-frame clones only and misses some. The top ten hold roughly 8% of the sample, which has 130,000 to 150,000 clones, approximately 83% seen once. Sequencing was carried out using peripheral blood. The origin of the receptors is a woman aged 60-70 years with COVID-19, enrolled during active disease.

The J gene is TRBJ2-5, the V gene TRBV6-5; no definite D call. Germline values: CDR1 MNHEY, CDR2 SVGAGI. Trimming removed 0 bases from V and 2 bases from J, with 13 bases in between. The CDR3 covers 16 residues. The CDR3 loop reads CASSYSWPTEQETQYF. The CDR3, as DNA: TGTGCCAGCAGTTACTCGTGGCCAACCGAACAAGAGACCCAGTACTTC.

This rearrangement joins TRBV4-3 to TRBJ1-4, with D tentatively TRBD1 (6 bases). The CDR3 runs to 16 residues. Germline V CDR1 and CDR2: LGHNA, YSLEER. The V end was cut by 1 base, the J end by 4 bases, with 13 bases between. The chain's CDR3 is CASSQGTGTNNEKLFF. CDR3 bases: TGCGCCAGCAGCCAAGGGACCGGGACAAATAATGAAAAACTGTTTTTT.

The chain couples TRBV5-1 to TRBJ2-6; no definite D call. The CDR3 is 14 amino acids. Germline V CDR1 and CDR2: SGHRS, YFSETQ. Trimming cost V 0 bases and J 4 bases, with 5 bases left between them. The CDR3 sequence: CASSLALGANVLTF. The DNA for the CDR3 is TGCGCCAGCAGCTTGGCACTCGGGGCCAACGTCCTGACTTTC. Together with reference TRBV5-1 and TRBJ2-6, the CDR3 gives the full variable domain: KAGVTQTPRYLIKTRGQQVTLSCSPISGHRSVSWYQQTPGQGLQFLFEYFSETQRNKGNFPGRFSGRQFSNSRSEMNVSTLELGDSALYLCASSLALGANVLTFGAGSRLTVL.

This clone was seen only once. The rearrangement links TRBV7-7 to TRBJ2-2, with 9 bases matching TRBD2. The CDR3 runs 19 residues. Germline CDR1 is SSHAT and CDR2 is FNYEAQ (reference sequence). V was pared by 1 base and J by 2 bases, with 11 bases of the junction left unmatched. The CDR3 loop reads CASSLDALAGSLNTGELFF. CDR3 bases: TGTGCCAGCAGCTTAGACGCGCTAGCGGGGTCGCTAAACACCGGGGAGCTGTTTTTT.

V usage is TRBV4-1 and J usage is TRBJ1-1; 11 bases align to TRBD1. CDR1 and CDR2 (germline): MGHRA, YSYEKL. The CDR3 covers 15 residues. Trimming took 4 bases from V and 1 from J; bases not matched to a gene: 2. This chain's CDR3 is CASSPGQGANTEAFF. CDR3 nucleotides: TGCGCCAGCAGCCCCGGACAGGGGGCGAACACTGAAGCTTTCTTT.

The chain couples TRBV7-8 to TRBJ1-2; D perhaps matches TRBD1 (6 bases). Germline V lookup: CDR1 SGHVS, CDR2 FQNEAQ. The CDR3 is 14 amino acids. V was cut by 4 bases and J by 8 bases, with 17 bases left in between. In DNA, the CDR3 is TGTGCCAGCAGCTCCTTCTCAGGGGCAGGGGGCTACACCTTC. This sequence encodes CASSSFSGAGGYTF.

CDR3 bases: TGTGCCAGCAGCAGGGGCAGGGGGGATTCACCCCTCCACTTT. Its protein is CASSRGRGDSPLHF. The V gene is TRBV9, the J gene TRBJ1-6, with TRBD1 identical over 7 bases. Germline V gene data show CDR1 as SGDLS and CDR2 as YYNGEE. Trimming removed 4 bases from V and 8 bases from J; junction bases left unmatched: 6. The CDR3 runs 14 residues.

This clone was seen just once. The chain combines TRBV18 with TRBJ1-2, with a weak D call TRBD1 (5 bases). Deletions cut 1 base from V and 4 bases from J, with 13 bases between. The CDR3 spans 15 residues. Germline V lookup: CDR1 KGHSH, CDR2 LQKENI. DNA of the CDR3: TGTGCCAGCTCACCACTGGCAGGGTTGTCCTATGGCTACACCTTC. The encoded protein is CASSPLAGLSYGYTF.

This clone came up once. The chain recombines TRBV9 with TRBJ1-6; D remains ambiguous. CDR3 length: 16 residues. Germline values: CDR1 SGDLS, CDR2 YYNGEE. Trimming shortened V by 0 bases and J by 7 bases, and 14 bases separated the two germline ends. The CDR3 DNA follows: TGTGCCAGCAGCGTAGCTGTTTTGGCTCAGAATTCACCCCTCCACTTT. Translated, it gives CASSVAVLAQNSPLHF.

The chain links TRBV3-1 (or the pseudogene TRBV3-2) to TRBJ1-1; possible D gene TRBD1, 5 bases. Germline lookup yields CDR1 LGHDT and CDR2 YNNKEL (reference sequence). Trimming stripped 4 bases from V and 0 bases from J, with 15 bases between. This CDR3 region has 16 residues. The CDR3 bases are TGTGCCAGCAGCCCAATTGTGCAGGGCTTGAACACTGAAGCTTTCTTT. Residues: CASSPIVQGLNTEAFF.

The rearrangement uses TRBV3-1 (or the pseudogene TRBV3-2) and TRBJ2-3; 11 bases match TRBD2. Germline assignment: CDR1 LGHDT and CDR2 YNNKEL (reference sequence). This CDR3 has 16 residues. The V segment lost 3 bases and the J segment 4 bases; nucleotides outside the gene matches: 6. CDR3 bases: TGTGCCAGCAGCCAGCTAGCGGGGGGCGGCGCAGATACGCAGTATTTT. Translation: CASSQLAGGGADTQYF.

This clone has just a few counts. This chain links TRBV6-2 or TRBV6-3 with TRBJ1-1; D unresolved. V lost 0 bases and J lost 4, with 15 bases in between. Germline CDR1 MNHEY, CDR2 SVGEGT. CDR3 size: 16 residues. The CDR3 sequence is CASSYSGLLWGTEAFF. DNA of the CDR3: TGTGCCAGCAGTTACTCAGGACTGCTGTGGGGCACTGAAGCTTTCTTT.

This CDR3 reads CASSPRDRADNGEKLFF. The CDR3 nucleotides read TGCGCCAGCAGTCCTAGGGACAGGGCGGACAACGGGGAAAAACTGTTTTTT. This chain uses TRBV5-1 with TRBJ1-4; 9 bases are shared with TRBD1. Germline CDR1 reads SGHRS; CDR2 reads YFSETQ. V lost 5 bases and J lost 8; bases outside the gene matches: 16. This CDR3 spans 17 amino acids.

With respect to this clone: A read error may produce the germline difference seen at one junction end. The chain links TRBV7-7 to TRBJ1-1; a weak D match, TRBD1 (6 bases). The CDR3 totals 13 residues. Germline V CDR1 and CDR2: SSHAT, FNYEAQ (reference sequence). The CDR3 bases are TGTGCTAGCAGCTTAAATAGGGGGACTGAAGCTTTCTTT. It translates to CASSLNRGTEAFF.

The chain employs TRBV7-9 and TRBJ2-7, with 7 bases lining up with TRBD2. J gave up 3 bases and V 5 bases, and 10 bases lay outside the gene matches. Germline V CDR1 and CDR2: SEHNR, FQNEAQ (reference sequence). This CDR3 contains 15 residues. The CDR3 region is CASSDGGSGVYEQYF. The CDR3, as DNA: TGTGCCAGCAGCGACGGGGGGAGCGGGGTCTACGAGCAGTACTTC. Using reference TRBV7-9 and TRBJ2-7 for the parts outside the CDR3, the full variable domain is DTGVSQNPRHKITKRGQNVTFRCDPISEHNRLYWYRQTLGQGPEFLTYFQNEAQLEKSRLLSDRFSAERPKGSFSTLEIQRTEQGDSAMYLCASSDGGSGVYEQYFGPGTRLTVT.

CDR3 in amino acids: CASSLVTGGRQPQHF. The CDR3 nucleotides read TGTGCCAGCAGCCTCGTGACAGGGGGTAGGCAGCCCCAGCATTTT. The chain joins TRBV28 to TRBJ1-5, with 9 bases that match TRBD1. Unmatched junction bases numbered 10, after V lost 6 bases and J lost 7 bases. Germline CDR1 is MDHEN and CDR2 is SYDVKM. CDR3 length: 15 amino acids.

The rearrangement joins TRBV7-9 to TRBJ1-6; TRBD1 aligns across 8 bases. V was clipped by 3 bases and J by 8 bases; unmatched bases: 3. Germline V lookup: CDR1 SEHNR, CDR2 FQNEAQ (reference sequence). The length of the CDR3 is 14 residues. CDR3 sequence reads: CASSLDRVHSPLHF. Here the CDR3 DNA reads TGTGCCAGCAGCTTGGACAGGGTGCATTCACCCCTCCACTTT.

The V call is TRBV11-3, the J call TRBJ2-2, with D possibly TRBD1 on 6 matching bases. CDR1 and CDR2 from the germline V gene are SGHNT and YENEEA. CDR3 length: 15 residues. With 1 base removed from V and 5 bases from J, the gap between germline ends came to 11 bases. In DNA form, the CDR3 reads TGTGCCAGCAGCTTAGGGGGGCTGGAGACCGGGGAGCTGTTTTTT. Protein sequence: CASSLGGLETGELFF. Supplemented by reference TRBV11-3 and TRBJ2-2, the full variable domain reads EAGVVQSPRYKIIEKKQPVAFWCNPISGHNTLYWYLQNLGQGPELLIRYENEEAVDDSQLPKDRFSAERLKGVDSTLKIQPAELGDSAVYLCASSLGGLETGELFFGEGSRLTVL.

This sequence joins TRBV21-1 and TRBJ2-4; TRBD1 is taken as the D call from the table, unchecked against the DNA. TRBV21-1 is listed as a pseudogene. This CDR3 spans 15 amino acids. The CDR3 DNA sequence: TGTGCCAGCAGCAATAAGCAGGGGAAAGGAAACATTCAGTACTTC. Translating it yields CASSNKQGKGNIQYF.

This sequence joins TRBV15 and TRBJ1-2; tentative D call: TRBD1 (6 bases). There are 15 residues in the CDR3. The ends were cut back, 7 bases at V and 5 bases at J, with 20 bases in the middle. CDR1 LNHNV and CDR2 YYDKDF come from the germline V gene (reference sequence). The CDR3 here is CATNPTGAARYGYTF. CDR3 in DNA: TGTGCCACCAACCCGACAGGTGCCGCCAGATATGGCTACACCTTC.

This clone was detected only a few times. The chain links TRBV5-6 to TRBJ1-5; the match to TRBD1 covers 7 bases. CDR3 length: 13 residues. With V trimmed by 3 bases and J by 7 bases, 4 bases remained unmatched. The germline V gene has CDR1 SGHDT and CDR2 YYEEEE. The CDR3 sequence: CASSSRQGQPQHF. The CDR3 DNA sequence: TGTGCCAGCAGCTCCAGACAGGGACAGCCCCAGCATTTT.

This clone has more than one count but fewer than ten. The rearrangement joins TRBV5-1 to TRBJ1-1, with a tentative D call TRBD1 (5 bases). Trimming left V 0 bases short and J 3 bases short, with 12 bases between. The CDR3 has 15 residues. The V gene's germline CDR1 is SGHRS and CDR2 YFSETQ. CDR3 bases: TGCGCCAGCAGCTTGGACCCCAGGGCGGACACTGAAGCTTTCTTT. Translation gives CASSLDPRADTEAFF.

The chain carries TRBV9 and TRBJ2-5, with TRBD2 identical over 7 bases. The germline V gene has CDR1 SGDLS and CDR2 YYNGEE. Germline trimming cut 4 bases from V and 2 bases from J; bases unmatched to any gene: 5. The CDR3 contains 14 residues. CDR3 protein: CASSFAGEQETQYF. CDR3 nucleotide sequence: TGTGCCAGCAGCTTCGCGGGGGAGCAAGAGACCCAGTACTTC.

CDR3 coding DNA: TGTGCCAGCAGCCTGGAGGGAGCGTACAATGAGCAGTTCTTC. Its translation is CASSLEGAYNEQFF. J is TRBJ2-1 and V is TRBV5-4, with a weak D call TRBD2 (6 bases). This CDR3 has 14 residues. V gave up 4 bases and J gave up 4 bases, with 12 bases separating them. Germline lookup yields CDR1 SGHNT and CDR2 YYREEE (reference sequence).

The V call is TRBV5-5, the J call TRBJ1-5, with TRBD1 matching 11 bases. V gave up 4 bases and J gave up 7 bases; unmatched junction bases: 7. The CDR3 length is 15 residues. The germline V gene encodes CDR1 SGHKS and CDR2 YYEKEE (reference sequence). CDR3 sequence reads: CASSHGQGARQPQHF. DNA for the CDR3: TGTGCCAGCAGCCATGGACAGGGGGCTAGGCAGCCCCAGCATTTT.

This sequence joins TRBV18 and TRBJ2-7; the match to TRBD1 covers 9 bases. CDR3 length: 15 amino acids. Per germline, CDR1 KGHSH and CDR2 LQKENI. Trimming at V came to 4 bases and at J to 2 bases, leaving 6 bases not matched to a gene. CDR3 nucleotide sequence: TGTGCCAGCTCACTCTCCGGGACAGGGACCTACGAGCAGTACTTC. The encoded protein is CASSLSGTGTYEQYF.

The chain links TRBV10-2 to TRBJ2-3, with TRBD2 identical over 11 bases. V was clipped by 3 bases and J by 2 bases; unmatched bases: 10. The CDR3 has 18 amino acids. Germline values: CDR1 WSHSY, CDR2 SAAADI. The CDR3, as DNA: TGCGCCAGCAGTGATAATTTTAGCGGGGGGGGTAACACAGATACGCAGTATTTT. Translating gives CASSDNFSGGGNTDTQYF.

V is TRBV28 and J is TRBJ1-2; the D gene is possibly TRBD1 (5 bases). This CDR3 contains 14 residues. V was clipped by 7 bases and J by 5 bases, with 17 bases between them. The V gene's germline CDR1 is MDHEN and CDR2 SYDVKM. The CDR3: CASTSGWDNYGYTF. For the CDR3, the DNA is TGTGCCAGCACCTCAGGGTGGGATAATTATGGCTACACCTTC.

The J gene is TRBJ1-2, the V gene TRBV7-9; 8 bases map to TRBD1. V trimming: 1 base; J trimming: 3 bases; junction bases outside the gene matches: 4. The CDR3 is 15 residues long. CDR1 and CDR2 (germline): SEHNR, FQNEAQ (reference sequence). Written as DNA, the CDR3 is TGTGCCAGCAGCTTAGAAACAGGGGGACACTATGGCTACACCTTC. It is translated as CASSLETGGHYGYTF. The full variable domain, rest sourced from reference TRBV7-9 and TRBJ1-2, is DTGVSQNPRHKITKRGQNVTFRCDPISEHNRLYWYRQTLGQGPEFLTYFQNEAQLEKSRLLSDRFSAERPKGSFSTLEIQRTEQGDSAMYLCASSLETGGHYGYTFGSGTRLTVV.

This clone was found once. The CDR3: CASSHTGWGEKLFF. The CDR3 DNA reads as TGCGCCAGCAGCCATACAGGGTGGGGGGAAAAACTGTTTTTT. This sequence joins TRBV4-1 and TRBJ1-4; the D gene is possibly TRBD1 (6 bases). The germline gives CDR1 MGHRA, CDR2 YSYEKL. The CDR3 runs 14 residues. V lost 3 bases and J 8 bases, leaving 13 bases between the germline ends.